Below are 2 T cell receptor beta chains sequenced from a single sample in a study of blood T cell repertoires in COVID-19 (dated by TCRdb to 2018 to 2021). To prepare the library, the immunoSEQ multiplex PCR assay was applied. TCRdb carries this immuneACCESS record with in-frame sequences only. Its versions omit some clonotypes, under half of them owing to an unresolved V gene in the studies checked, with the rest unexplained. Recorded for this sample are approximately 220,000 clones; around 80% of them occurred a single time. The ten largest clones add up to under 30% of the sample. The sample consisted of peripheral blood. Receptor source: a man aged 35 to 55 with acute or convalescent COVID-19.

The count of this clone is one. This rearrangement joins TRBV4-1 to TRBJ2-5, with 11 positions matching TRBD1. This CDR3 has 15 residues. Unmatched junction bases numbered 5, after V lost 4 bases and J lost 4 bases. Germline CDR1 reads MGHRA; CDR2 reads YSYEKL. The CDR3 nucleotides are TGCGCCAGCAGCCTGGGACAGGGGGGATCAGAGACCCAGTACTTC. It translates to CASSLGQGGSETQYF.

The CDR3 DNA reads as TGTGCCAGTAACCCAGGGGGTCGGTCCTACAATGAGCAGTTCTTC. It specifies CASNPGGRSYNEQFF. This chain links TRBV9 with TRBJ2-1; 7 bases are a match to TRBD1. CDR3 size: 15 residues. Germline CDR1 and CDR2: SGDLS and YYNGEE. Trimming took 8 bases from V and 1 from J; bases not matched to a gene: 9.